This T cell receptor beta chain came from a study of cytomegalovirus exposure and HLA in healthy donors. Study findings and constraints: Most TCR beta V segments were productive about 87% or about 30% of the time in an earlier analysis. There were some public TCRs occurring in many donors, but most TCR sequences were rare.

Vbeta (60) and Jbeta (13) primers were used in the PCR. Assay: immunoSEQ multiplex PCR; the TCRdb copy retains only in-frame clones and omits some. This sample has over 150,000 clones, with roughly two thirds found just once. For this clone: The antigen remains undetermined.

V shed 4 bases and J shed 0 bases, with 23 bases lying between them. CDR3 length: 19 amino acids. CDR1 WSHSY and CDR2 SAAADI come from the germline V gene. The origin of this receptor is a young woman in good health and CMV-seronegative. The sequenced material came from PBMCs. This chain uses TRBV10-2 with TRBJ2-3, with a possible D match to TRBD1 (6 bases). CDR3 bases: TGCGCCAGCAGTGCCAATCCGGGACAAAGGCTGGCTAGCACAGATACGCAGTATTTT. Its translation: CASSANPGQRLASTDTQYF.